This T cell receptor (beta chain) was captured by sequencing in a study of response to subunit inactivated influenza vaccine. This clonotype turned up a few times. No antigen is known for it. The germline V gene has CDR1 ENHRY and CDR2 SYGVKD. J lost 5 bases, V lost 3 bases, and 15 bases had no gene match. The CDR3 has 18 residues. General study findings and limits: Authors suggested each seasonal flu vaccination may recruit only limited numbers of new T cells.

Each CDR3 protein gets one entry after TCRdb re-called the RT-PCR reads with MiXCR. The sample lists some 190,000 distinct CDR3 sequences; around 15% were seen once. The material sequenced was CD8+ T cells sorted from PBMCs, taken more than 4 days after vaccination. The chain combines TRBV10-3 with TRBJ1-3; the match to TRBD1 covers 8 bases. The receptor was isolated from a man between 45 and 60 years old who received an inactivated influenza vaccine. CDR3 in DNA: TGTGCCATCAGTGATCTCGAGGCTCAGGGGGCTTTTCGAAACACCATATATTTT. Protein product: CAISDLEAQGAFRNTIYF.